This T cell receptor beta chain was identified in a study of neurological immune-mediated disorders. Time point of the sample: longitudinal time-point 3. Every sequencing run drew on 15-18 subjects and yielded over 190 million TCR-beta sequences. A single record per CDR3 protein comes from TCRdb applying MiXCR to the 5' RACE reads. The table has around 97,000 distinct CDR3 sequences, approximately 11% seen once; the top ten hold under 3.5%. CDR3 length: 17 residues. The ends were cut back, 5 bases at V and 4 bases at J, with 21 bases in the middle. CDR1 and CDR2 from the germline V gene are SGHRS and YFSETQ. This clonotype was detected ten times or more.

What was sequenced was PBMCs. V and J are TRBV5-1 and TRBJ2-2, with D possibly TRBD2 on 6 matching bases. This sequence was found in a female donor with HTLV-1-associated myelopathy (HAM/TSP). The CDR3 DNA reads as TGCGCCAGCAGTCCCGATGCGGGCCAAGCGGGCACCGGGGAGCTGTTTTTT. Its protein is CASSPDAGQAGTGELFF.